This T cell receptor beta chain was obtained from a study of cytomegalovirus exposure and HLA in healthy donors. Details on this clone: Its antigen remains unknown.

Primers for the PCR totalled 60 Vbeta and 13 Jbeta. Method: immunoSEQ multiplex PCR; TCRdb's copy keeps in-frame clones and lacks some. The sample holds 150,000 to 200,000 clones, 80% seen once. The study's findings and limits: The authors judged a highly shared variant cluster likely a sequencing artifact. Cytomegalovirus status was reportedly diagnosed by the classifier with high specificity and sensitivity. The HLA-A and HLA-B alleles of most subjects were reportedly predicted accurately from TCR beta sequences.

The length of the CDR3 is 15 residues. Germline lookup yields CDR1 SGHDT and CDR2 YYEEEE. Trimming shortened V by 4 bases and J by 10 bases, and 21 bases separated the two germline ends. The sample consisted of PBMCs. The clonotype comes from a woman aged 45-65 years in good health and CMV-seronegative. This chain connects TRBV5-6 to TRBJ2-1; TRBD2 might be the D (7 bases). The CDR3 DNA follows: TGTGCCAGCAGCCTTGGGGGGGGGCGACCATGGGAGCAGTTCTTC. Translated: CASSLGGGRPWEQFF. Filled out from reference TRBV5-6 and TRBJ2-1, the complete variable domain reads DAGVTQSPTHLIKTRGQQVTLRCSPKSGHDTVSWYQQALGQGPQFIFQYYEEEERQRGNFPDRFSGHQFPNYSSELNVNALLLGDSALYLCASSLGGGRPWEQFFGPGTRLTVL.